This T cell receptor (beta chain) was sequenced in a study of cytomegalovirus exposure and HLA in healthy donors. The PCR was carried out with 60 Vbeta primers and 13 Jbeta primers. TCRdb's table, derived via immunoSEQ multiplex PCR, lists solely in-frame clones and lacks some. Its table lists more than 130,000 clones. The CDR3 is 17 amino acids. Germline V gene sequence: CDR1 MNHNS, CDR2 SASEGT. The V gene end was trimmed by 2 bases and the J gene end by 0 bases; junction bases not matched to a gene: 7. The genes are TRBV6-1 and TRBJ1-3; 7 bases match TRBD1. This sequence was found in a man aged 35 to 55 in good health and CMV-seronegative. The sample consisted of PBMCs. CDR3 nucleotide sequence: TGTGCCAGCAGTGAATTTAGGGGGCAGAGCTCTGGAAACACCATATATTTT. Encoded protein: CASSEFRGQSSGNTIYF.